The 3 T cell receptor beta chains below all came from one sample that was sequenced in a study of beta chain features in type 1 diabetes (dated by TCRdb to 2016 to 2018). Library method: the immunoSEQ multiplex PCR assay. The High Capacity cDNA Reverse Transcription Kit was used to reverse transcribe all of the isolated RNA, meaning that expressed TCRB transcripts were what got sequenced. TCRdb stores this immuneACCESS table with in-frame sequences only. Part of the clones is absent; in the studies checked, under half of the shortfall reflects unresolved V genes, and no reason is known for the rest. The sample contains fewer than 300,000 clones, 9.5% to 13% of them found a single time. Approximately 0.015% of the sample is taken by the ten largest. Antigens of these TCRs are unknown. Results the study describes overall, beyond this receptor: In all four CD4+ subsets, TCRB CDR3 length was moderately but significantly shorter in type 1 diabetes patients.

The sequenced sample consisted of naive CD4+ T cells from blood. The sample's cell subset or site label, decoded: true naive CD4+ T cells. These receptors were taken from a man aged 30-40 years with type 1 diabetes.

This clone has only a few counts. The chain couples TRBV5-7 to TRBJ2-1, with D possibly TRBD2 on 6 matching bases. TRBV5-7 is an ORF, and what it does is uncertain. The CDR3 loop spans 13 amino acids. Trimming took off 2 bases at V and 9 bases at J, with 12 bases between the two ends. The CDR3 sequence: CASSLGGVGEQFF. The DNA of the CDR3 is TGTGCCAGCAGCTTAGGAGGGGTCGGTGAGCAGTTCTTC.

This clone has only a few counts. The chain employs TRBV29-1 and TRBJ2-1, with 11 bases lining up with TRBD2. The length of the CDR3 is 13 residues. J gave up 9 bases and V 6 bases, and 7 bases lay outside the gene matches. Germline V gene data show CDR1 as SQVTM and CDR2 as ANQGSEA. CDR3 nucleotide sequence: TGCAGCGTGTCCGGGACTAGCGGAGGTGAGCAGTTCTTC. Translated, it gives CSVSGTSGGEQFF.

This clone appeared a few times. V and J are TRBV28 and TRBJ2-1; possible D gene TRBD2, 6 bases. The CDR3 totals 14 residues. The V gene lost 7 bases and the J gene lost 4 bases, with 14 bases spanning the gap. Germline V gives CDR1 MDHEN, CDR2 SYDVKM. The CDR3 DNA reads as TGTGCCAGCACGCGGGCGGGGCCTTACAATGAGCAGTTCTTC. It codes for CASTRAGPYNEQFF.